This record looks at one T cell receptor (beta chain) sequence and its context. Its antigen is currently unknown. The data were obtained in a study of T cells after yellow fever vaccination. The overall study: SMART-Seq v4 Ultra Low Input prepared libraries from low-cell fractions.

Study-wide results and caveats: Shared CD4/CD8 clonotypes were a small share, likely from convergent recombination. Repertoires obtained by FACS sorting could include abundant clonotypes that entered as contaminants from the bulk population.

Germline values: CDR1 LGHDT, CDR2 YNNKEL (reference sequence). The CDR3 loop spans 16 amino acids. The ends were cut back, 0 bases at V and 8 bases at J, with 16 bases in the middle. Template-switching 5'RACE yielded the TCR cDNA; a universal primer site and UMIs were added in the process. TCRdb itself ran the 5' RACE reads through MiXCR, one entry per CDR3 protein. Of hundreds of thousands of distinct CDR3 sequences listed, 21% were seen once; the top ten hold about 16%. Sequenced material: PBMCs, taken 21 days after the first yellow fever vaccination. The chain uses TRBV3-1 and TRBJ1-4, with TRBD1 as a possible D gene (5 bases). The sequence was collected from a man between 18 and 35 years old who received the YFV17D yellow fever vaccine. This CDR3 is CASSQDGGWRKEKLFF. The CDR3 bases are TGTGCCAGCAGCCAAGACGGGGGTTGGAGGAAGGAAAAACTGTTTTTT. Drawing the rest from reference TRBV3-1 and TRBJ1-4, the complete variable domain is DTAVSQTPKYLVTQMGNDKSIKCEQNLGHDTMYWYKQDSKKFLKIMFSYNNKELIINETVPNRFSPKSPDKAHLNLHINSLELGDSAVYFCASSQDGGWRKEKLFFGSGTQLSVL.